This T cell receptor beta chain was sequenced during a study of control samples from healthy donors and cancer patients. This CDR3 is 15 amino acids long. The V segment lost 3 bases and the J segment 4 bases; nucleotides outside the gene matches: 5. Germline CDR1 reads PRHDT; CDR2 reads FYEKMQ (reference sequence). Measured with immunoSEQ multiplex PCR; TCRdb has only the in-frame clones, and not every one. The sample carries around 40,000 clones, around 90% recorded once. Sequencing was performed on PBMCs. The receptor comes from a woman aged 35 to 49 with head and neck cancer. This chain uses TRBV13 with TRBJ2-2, with 7 bases aligning to TRBD2. The CDR3 DNA reads as TGTGCCAGCAGCTTTGCGGGAGAGAGCACCGGGGAGCTGTTTTTT. It codes for CASSFAGESTGELFF.